This T cell receptor (beta chain) came from a study of blood T cell repertoires in COVID-19. Overall study context: The United States, Italy and Spain were the sources of the acute and convalescent COVID-19 samples.

This CDR3 has 13 residues. Germline assignment: CDR1 SGHNT and CDR2 YYREEE (reference sequence). Trimming removed 3 bases at V and 6 bases at J, with 10 bases between. Data came from immunoSEQ multiplex PCR; TCRdb stores just in-frame clones and leaves some out. The sample contains around 47,000 clones, around nine tenths of which appear only once. The sample consisted of peripheral blood. The chain carries TRBV5-4 and TRBJ2-1; D remains ambiguous. The sequence derives from a man aged 50 to 60 with active COVID-19. CDR3 residues: CASSSGPPNEQFF. The CDR3 DNA reads as TGTGCCAGCAGCTCGGGTCCACCCAATGAGCAGTTCTTC. The variable domain in full, completed from reference TRBV5-4 and TRBJ2-1, reads ETGVTQSPTHLIKTRGQQVTLRCSSQSGHNTVSWYQQALGQGPQFIFQYYREEENGRGNFPPRFSGLQFPNYSSELNVNALELDDSALYLCASSSGPPNEQFFGPGTRLTVL.